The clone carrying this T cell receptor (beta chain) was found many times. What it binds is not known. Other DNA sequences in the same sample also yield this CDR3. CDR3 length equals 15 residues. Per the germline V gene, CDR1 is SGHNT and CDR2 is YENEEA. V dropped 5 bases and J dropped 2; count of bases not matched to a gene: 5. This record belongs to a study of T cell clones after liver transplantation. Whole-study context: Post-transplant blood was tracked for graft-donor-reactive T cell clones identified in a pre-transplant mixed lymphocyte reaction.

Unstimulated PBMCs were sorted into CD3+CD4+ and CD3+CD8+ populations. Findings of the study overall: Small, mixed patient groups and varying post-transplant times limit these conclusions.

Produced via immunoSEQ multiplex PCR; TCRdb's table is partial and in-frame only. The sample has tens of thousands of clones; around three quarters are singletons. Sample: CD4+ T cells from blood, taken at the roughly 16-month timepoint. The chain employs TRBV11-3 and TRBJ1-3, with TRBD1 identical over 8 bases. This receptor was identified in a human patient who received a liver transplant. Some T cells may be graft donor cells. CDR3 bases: TGTGCCAGCAGCCCTGGACAGGGACCTGGAAACACCATATATTTT. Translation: CASSPGQGPGNTIYF.